This T cell receptor (beta chain) was obtained from a study of T-cell reconstitution after alpha-beta-depleted transplantation in children. Study-wide results and caveats: Fresh T-cell production supplied most of the T-cell counts and diversity seen one year after transplant. Several patients had high TCRbeta diversity at day 60; it came from surviving recipient T cells and thymic progenitors. Reports say that about two months after transplant, the alpha-beta T cells came out of several hundred graft clones that had expanded.

Unique molecular identifiers were used in preparing the TCRbeta library. TCRdb ran MiXCR on the PCR reads and lists one entry per CDR3 protein. The sample yields 450,000 to 550,000 distinct CDR3 sequences, over 9.5% seen once. In its sample, this clonotype was seen a few times. What it binds is not known. The material was PBMCs, mostly from graft donor cells, obtained 180 days after TCRalphabeta/CD19-depleted stem cell transplant. This sequence was found in a female patient between 2 and 15 years old who had a stem cell transplant for aplastic anemia, so the T cells may come from the graft donor.

CDR3 sequence: CSVTPRTGELFF. For the CDR3, the DNA is TGCAGTGTAACCCCGAGAACCGGGGAGCTGTTTTTT. The chain has TRBV20-1 and TRBJ2-2; D gene uncertain. The CDR3 is 12 amino acids. V gave up 7 bases and J gave up 5 bases, with 11 bases separating them. CDR1 is DFQATT, CDR2 SNEGSKA, per germline (reference sequence).